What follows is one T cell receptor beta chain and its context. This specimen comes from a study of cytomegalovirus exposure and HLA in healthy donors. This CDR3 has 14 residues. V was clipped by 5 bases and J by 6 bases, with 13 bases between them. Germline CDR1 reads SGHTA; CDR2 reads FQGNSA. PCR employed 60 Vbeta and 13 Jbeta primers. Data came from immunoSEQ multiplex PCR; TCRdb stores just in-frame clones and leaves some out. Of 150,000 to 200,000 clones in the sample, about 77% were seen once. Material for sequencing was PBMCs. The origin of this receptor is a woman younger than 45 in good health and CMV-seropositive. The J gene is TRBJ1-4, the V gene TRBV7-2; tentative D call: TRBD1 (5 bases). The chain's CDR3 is CASSRTRNDEKLFF. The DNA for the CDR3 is TGTGCCAGCAGCCGGACACGTAATGATGAAAAACTGTTTTTT.